This T cell receptor (beta chain) was found in a study of blood T cell repertoires in COVID-19. Authors' data handling: The assay estimated nucleated cells by amplifying reference gene primers. The assay was immunoSEQ multiplex PCR, and TCRdb's table has in-frame clones only and misses some. Clone size and the V and J calls come from that table; the DNA yielded D and trimming. The sample records 300,000 or so clones, approximately 90% being singletons. CDR3 length: 15 amino acids. Germline CDR1 and CDR2: MNHEY and SMNVEV (reference sequence). The V and J ends lost 6 bases and 3 bases, in that order; junction bases with no gene match: 7.

The sequenced material came from peripheral blood. This TCR was recovered from a woman in her 30s who had recovered from COVID-19. The chain employs TRBV27 and TRBJ2-7; 11 nucleotides align to TRBD1. The DNA of the CDR3 is TGTGCCAGCAGATCAATAGGGACAGGGGGCTACGAGCAGTACTTC. Residues: CASRSIGTGGYEQYF.